This passage covers 4 T cell receptor beta chains from one sample sequenced in a study of graft-versus-host responses after intestinal transplantation. Only in-frame clones appear in the TCRdb table, and some are missing; sequencing was by immunoSEQ multiplex PCR. The sample records tens of thousands of clones, approximately 92% being singletons. The sample was PBMCs, taken about 800 days after a first intestinal transplant, on the day of a second. These receptors all stem from a human patient who received an intestinal transplant, so some T cells may come from the graft donor.

The V gene is TRBV5-1, the J gene TRBJ2-7; TRBD2 aligns across 10 bases. The CDR3 is 16 residues long. The trim removed 2 bases at V and 2 bases at J, leaving 7 bases unmatched. The germline gives CDR1 SGHRS, CDR2 YFSETQ. The CDR3 is CASSLTSGTYTYEQYF. For the CDR3, the DNA is TGCGCCAGCAGCTTAACTAGCGGGACCTATACCTACGAGCAGTACTTC. The complete variable domain, with remaining parts taken from reference TRBV5-1 and TRBJ2-7, reads KAGVTQTPRYLIKTRGQQVTLSCSPISGHRSVSWYQQTPGQGLQFLFEYFSETQRNKGNFPGRFSGRQFSNSRSEMNVSTLELGDSALYLCASSLTSGTYTYEQYFGPGTRLTVT.

The V gene is TRBV6-1, the J gene TRBJ2-2; the match to TRBD2 covers 7 bases. This CDR3 region has 15 residues. CDR1 and CDR2 from the germline V gene are MNHNS and SASEGT. Losses at the gene ends were 6 bases for V and 2 bases for J; bases not matched to a gene: 6. In DNA, the CDR3 is TGTGCCAGCAGGAGGGAGGGGCCAAACACCGGGGAGCTGTTTTTT. It translates to CASRREGPNTGELFF.

This clone appeared a single time. V and J are TRBV27 and TRBJ2-1; 7 nucleotides line up with TRBD2. Trimming cost V 5 bases and J 7 bases; bases outside gene matches: 11. Germline lookup yields CDR1 MNHEY and CDR2 SMNVEV (reference sequence). The CDR3 runs 15 residues. Here the CDR3 DNA reads TGTGCCAGCAGTACCACCCGATGGGACTATAATGAGCAGTTCTTC. Residues: CASSTTRWDYNEQFF.

The gene calls are TRBV19 and TRBJ1-5; 9 bases line up with TRBD1. Germline CDR1 reads LNHDA; CDR2 reads SQIVND (reference sequence). This CDR3 region has 14 residues. V shed 4 bases and J 4 bases; nucleotides not matched to a gene: 2. The CDR3 spells CASSNRGLNQPQHF. The DNA of the CDR3 is TGTGCCAGTAGTAACAGGGGGCTGAATCAGCCCCAGCATTTT.